These 20 T cell receptor beta chains came from one sample sequenced in a study of patients and donors after allogeneic stem cell transplantation. MiXCR, applied by TCRdb to the RT-PCR reads, yields one record per CDR3 protein. The sample holds approximately 410,000 distinct CDR3 sequences, 16% seen once. What was sequenced was blood, either unsorted or a sorted T cell fraction (not recorded which). Receptors were obtained from a human donor who was either an allogeneic HSCT recipient or a stem cell or donor lymphocyte infusion donor (not recorded which). It is not recorded whose cells these are; they may come from a transplant donor.

This clonotype has just a few counts. The chain is built from TRBV5-1 and TRBJ1-1; 8 bases line up with TRBD1. The CDR3 sequence is 14 residues long. Germline CDR1 and CDR2: SGHRS and YFSETQ. V was pared by 4 bases and J by 8 bases, with 10 bases of the junction left unmatched. In DNA form, the CDR3 reads TGCGCCAGCAGCCTGGACAGGGCTTTCCGCGAAGCTTTCTTT. As protein: CASSLDRAFREAFF.

V usage is TRBV28 and J usage is TRBJ1-2; D perhaps matches TRBD1 (6 bases). The V gene's germline CDR1 is MDHEN and CDR2 SYDVKM. This CDR3 contains 15 residues. With 6 bases removed from V and 1 base from J, the gap between germline ends came to 15 bases. The DNA of the CDR3 is TGTGCCAGCAGATCGCCGCCCAGGGGTAACTATGGCTACACCTTC. Translation gives CASRSPPRGNYGYTF.

V gene TRBV18 combines with J gene TRBJ1-1; D remains unclear. This CDR3 comprises 14 residues. V gave up 4 bases and J gave up 4 bases, with 13 bases separating them. CDR1 and CDR2 from the germline V gene are KGHSH and LQKENI. For the CDR3, the DNA is TGTGCCAGCTCACAAGACAAGGCGGGCACTGAAGCTTTCTTT. This encodes CASSQDKAGTEAFF.

The chain employs TRBV20-1 and TRBJ1-2; D perhaps matches TRBD1 (5 bases). Germline CDR1 is DFQATT and CDR2 is SNEGSKA (reference sequence). V lost 1 base, J lost 4 bases, and 13 bases lay in between. The CDR3 is 14 residues long. CDR3 amino acids: CSARAAGRIYGYTF. The CDR3 DNA reads TGCAGTGCTAGAGCCGCGGGACGGATCTATGGCTACACCTTC.

This clonotype was counted only a few times. This chain links TRBV28 with TRBJ2-3; 8 bases map to TRBD2. V was clipped by 7 bases and J by 4 bases; unmatched bases: 10. The CDR3 runs 15 residues. Germline CDR1 and CDR2: MDHEN and SYDVKM. The CDR3 nucleotides read TGTGCCAGCACTACTCCCCAGGGACTAGCAGATACGCAGTATTTT. Its protein is CASTTPQGLADTQYF.

This clonotype has ten or more counts. CDR3: CSARVRLAGATGELFF. Here the CDR3 DNA reads TGCAGTGCTAGAGTTCGACTAGCGGGAGCCACCGGGGAGCTGTTTTTT. The chain recombines TRBV20-1 with TRBJ2-2; 12 nucleotides agree with TRBD2. CDR1 is DFQATT and CDR2 is SNEGSKA in the germline V gene (reference sequence). The CDR3 contains 16 residues. J was trimmed by 4 bases and V by 1 base; bases with no gene match: 4.

This clonotype was detected only a few times. V and J are TRBV6-1 and TRBJ2-1; no clear D. The germline V gene encodes CDR1 MNHNS and CDR2 SASEGT. The germline V and J ends were trimmed by 2 bases and 7 bases, with 6 bases remaining between them. This CDR3 spans 12 amino acids. The CDR3 nucleotides read TGTGCCAGCAGTGAACAAGCAAATGAGCAGTTCTTC. Protein: CASSEQANEQFF.

The chain carries TRBV10-3 and TRBJ2-2; D tentatively reads TRBD1 or TRBD2 (5 bases each). Germline values: CDR1 ENHRY, CDR2 SYGVKD. This CDR3 comprises 15 residues. The V and J ends lost 2 bases and 0 bases respectively, with 7 bases between them. CDR3 in amino acids: CAISERDPNTGELFF. The CDR3 nucleotides are TGTGCCATCAGTGAGCGGGACCCGAACACCGGGGAGCTGTTTTTT.

The sample holds a few counts of this clonotype. This chain uses TRBV10-3 with TRBJ2-1, with TRBD1 identical over 8 bases. This CDR3 spans 14 amino acids. Trimming took 4 bases from V and 14 from J; bases not matched to a gene: 13. CDR1 and CDR2 (germline): ENHRY, SYGVKD. This CDR3 reads CAISALGTGLVEFF. The CDR3 DNA reads TGTGCCATCAGTGCATTAGGGACAGGTCTTGTCGAGTTCTTC.

The table lists this clonotype with a few counts. The rearrangement links TRBV9 to TRBJ2-2; TRBD1 matches at 10 bases. This CDR3 is 17 amino acids long. CDR1 and CDR2 (germline): SGDLS, YYNGEE. V trimming: 4 bases; J trimming: 2 bases; junction bases outside the gene matches: 8. The CDR3 region is CASSTDRGTLNTGELFF. Written as DNA, the CDR3 is TGTGCCAGCAGCACGGACAGGGGGACCTTAAACACCGGGGAGCTGTTTTTT.

This sequence joins TRBV20-1 and TRBJ1-1; TRBD1 might be the D (5 bases). V shed 0 bases and J shed 4 bases, with 15 bases lying between them. The CDR3 covers 15 residues. In germline, CDR1 is DFQATT, CDR2 SNEGSKA (reference sequence). The DNA of the CDR3 is TGCAGTGCTAGAGAGGGGAGCGGGGGTGGCACTGAAGCTTTCTTT. This encodes CSAREGSGGGTEAFF.

This clonotype was seen more than once but under ten times. V gene TRBV7-9 combines with J gene TRBJ1-6; TRBD1 matches at 7 bases. Germline V lookup: CDR1 SEHNR, CDR2 FQNEAQ (reference sequence). V lost 5 bases and J lost 9; bases outside the gene matches: 4. CDR3 length equals 13 residues. The CDR3 region is CASSPPGGSPLHF. DNA of the CDR3: TGTGCCAGCAGCCCTCCAGGGGGTTCACCCCTCCACTTT.

The J gene is TRBJ1-6, the V gene TRBV7-6; no clear D. The length of the CDR3 is 16 residues. CDR1 SGHVS and CDR2 FNYEAQ come from the germline V gene. The V end was cut by 5 bases, the J end by 7 bases, with 18 bases between. DNA of the CDR3: TGTGCCAGCAGCCCAACTCTGATTGCACTAAATTCACCCCTCCACTTT. Amino acid sequence: CASSPTLIALNSPLHF. Drawing the rest from reference TRBV7-6 and TRBJ1-6, the complete variable domain is GAGVSQSPRYKVTKRGQDVALRCDPISGHVSLYWYRQALGQGPEFLTYFNYEAQQDKSGLPNDRFSAERPEGSISTLTIQRTEQRDSAMYRCASSPTLIALNSPLHFGNGTRLTVT.

The V and J genes are TRBV20-1 and TRBJ2-7, with TRBD2 matching 10 bases. V gave up 6 bases and J gave up 7 bases; unmatched junction bases: 15. This CDR3 comprises 15 residues. The germline V gene encodes CDR1 DFQATT and CDR2 SNEGSKA (reference sequence). The CDR3 nucleotides are TGCAGTGCCGCTGAGCGGGGGGGTTCGTATAAGGAGCAGTACTTC. Encoded protein: CSAAERGGSYKEQYF.

This clonotype has a single count. V and J are TRBV5-1 and TRBJ1-1; no definite D call. The germline CDR1 and CDR2 sequences are SGHRS and YFSETQ. CDR3 length equals 16 residues. V lost 2 bases and J 1 base, leaving 15 bases between the germline ends. CDR3 residues: CASSFRPLSQNTEAFF. The CDR3 coding sequence is TGCGCCAGCAGCTTTCGCCCTCTTTCTCAGAACACTGAAGCTTTCTTT.

The chain combines TRBV5-4 with TRBJ2-2, with D hard to call. With 2 bases removed from V and 2 bases from J, the gap between germline ends came to 10 bases. The CDR3 runs 15 residues. The V gene's germline CDR1 is SGHNT and CDR2 YYREEE (reference sequence). The CDR3 region is CASSLDFSNTGELFF. CDR3 sequence (DNA): TGTGCCAGCAGCTTAGACTTTTCCAACACCGGGGAGCTGTTTTTT.

Only a few counts were recorded for this clonotype. The chain uses TRBV10-3 and TRBJ2-3, with a weak D call TRBD2 (5 bases). Germline V gene data show CDR1 as ENHRY and CDR2 as SYGVKD. The CDR3 is 16 residues long. With 2 bases removed from V and 0 bases from J, the gap between germline ends came to 12 bases. CDR3 sequence: CAISETPRGSTDTQYF. The CDR3, as DNA: TGTGCCATCAGTGAGACCCCTCGGGGTAGCACAGATACGCAGTATTTT.

The chain combines TRBV7-9 with TRBJ1-5; maybe TRBD1 (5 bases). Trimming left V 5 bases short and J 1 base short, with 12 bases between. Germline V lookup: CDR1 SEHNR, CDR2 FQNEAQ (reference sequence). This CDR3 has 15 amino acids. CDR3 region: CASSPLRDSNQPQHF. The CDR3 DNA is TGTGCCAGCAGCCCTTTAAGGGACAGCAATCAGCCCCAGCATTTT.

Many counts were recorded for this clonotype. CDR3 coding DNA: TGCGCCAGCAGCCTCAGTAGCGGGGGCACCCAAGAGACCCAGTACTTC. As protein: CASSLSSGGTQETQYF. This chain connects TRBV5-1 to TRBJ2-5; TRBD2 matches at 9 bases. The CDR3 has 16 amino acids. Trimming took 4 bases from V and 1 from J; bases not matched to a gene: 8. Germline CDR1 SGHRS, CDR2 YFSETQ. Filled out from reference TRBV5-1 and TRBJ2-5, the complete variable domain reads KAGVTQTPRYLIKTRGQQVTLSCSPISGHRSVSWYQQTPGQGLQFLFEYFSETQRNKGNFPGRFSGRQFSNSRSEMNVSTLELGDSALYLCASSLSSGGTQETQYFGPGTRLLVL.

The chain links TRBV29-1 to TRBJ2-7, with no clear D. This CDR3 spans 13 amino acids. Germline values: CDR1 SQVTM, CDR2 ANQGSEA. Trimming took 1 base from V and 2 from J, leaving 9 bases between them. CDR3 DNA sequence: TGCAGCGTTGAAGGCGGAGCAGCCTACGAGCAGTACTTC. Translated: CSVEGGAAYEQYF.